A selection of T cell receptor beta chains follows, all from one sample in a study of cytomegalovirus exposure and HLA in healthy donors. Clones were read by immunoSEQ multiplex PCR, and TCRdb kept only the in-frame ones, dropping some. The data hold roughly 160,000 clones, with 60% to 80% observed a single time. Sample: PBMCs. The receptors stem from a man younger than 40 in good health and CMV-seropositive. CDR3s include the opening cysteine and the closing phenylalanine or tryptophan. A D gene is named only where the DNA matches it firmly. The size entry is marked missing in some rows and otherwise reads once, few, many or a size class.

v_call	clone_size	d_call	j_call	cdr3_aa	cdr3_nt
TRBV28	once	TRBD2	TRBJ2-2	CASRPGLALTGELFF	TGTGCCAGCCGCCCGGGACTAGCTCTCACCGGGGAGCTGTTTTTT
TRBV1	.	.	TRBJ2-3	CTSSRADRTDTQYF	TGCACCAGCAGCCGGGCCGACCGCACAGATACGCAGTATTTT
TRBV6-5	.	.	TRBJ1-6	CASSTLPGGYSPLHF	TGTGCCAGCAGTACTTTGCCGGGCGGGTATTCACCCCTCCACTTT
TRBV27	.	.	TRBJ2-1	CASSLDSSYNEQFF	TGTGCCAGCAGTTTAGATAGTTCCTACAATGAGCAGTTCTTC
TRBV30	.	TRBD1	TRBJ1-6	CAWSSGQGAIVDNSPLHF	TGTGCCTGGAGCTCGGGACAGGGGGCAATCGTCGATAATTCACCCCTCCACTTT
TRBV2	.	.	TRBJ1-5	CASSGQAERQPQHF	TGTGCCAGCAGTGGACAGGCAGAGCGCCAGCCCCAGCATTTT
TRBV7-6	.	TRBD2	TRBJ2-5	CASSRRLAGVETQYF	TGTGCCAGCAGCCGCCGACTAGCGGGGGTCGAGACCCAGTACTTC
TRBV9	.	TRBD1	TRBJ2-5	CASSVTGTGGETQYF	TGTGCCAGCAGCGTTACCGGGACAGGAGGGGAGACCCAGTACTTC
TRBV19	.	.	TRBJ1-5	CASSIAGYSNQPQHF	TGTGCCAGTAGTATAGCGGGGTATAGCAATCAGCCCCAGCATTTT
TRBV6-5	.	.	TRBJ1-5	CASSYGQAQPQHF	TGTGCCAGCAGTTACGGGCAGGCACAGCCCCAGCATTTT
TRBV6-5	few	.	TRBJ2-3	CASSSVTSGTDTQYF	TGTGCCAGCAGTTCCGTGACTAGTGGCACAGATACGCAGTATTTT
TRBV4-3	.	TRBD2	TRBJ2-2	CASSQELAGGGGTGELFF	TGCGCCAGCAGCCAAGAACTAGCGGGGGGCGGGGGAACCGGGGAGCTGTTTTTT
TRBV7-2	.	TRBD1	TRBJ2-1	CASSPDRGEQFF	TGTGCCAGCAGCCCCGACAGGGGGGAGCAGTTCTTC
TRBV18	.	TRBD1	TRBJ1-5	CATRETGQGATQPQHF	TGTGCCACCCGAGAAACGGGACAGGGGGCGACTCAGCCCCAGCATTTT
TRBV6-5	.	.	TRBJ2-7	CASSYGEGDTYEQYF	TGTGCCAGCAGTTACGGTGAGGGGGACACCTACGAGCAGTACTTC
TRBV28	.	.	TRBJ1-3	CASSSYDTPVGNTIYF	TGTGCCAGCAGTTCATACGACACCCCAGTGGGAAACACCATATATTTT
TRBV2	.	TRBD1	TRBJ2-7	CASSEWDRAYEQYF	TGTGCCAGCAGTGAATGGGACAGGGCCTACGAGCAGTACTTC
TRBV5-6	.	.	TRBJ2-6	CASSLEEGLGITGANVLTF	TGTGCCAGCAGCTTGGAGGAGGGGCTGGGCATTACGGGGGCCAACGTCCTGACTTTC
TRBV15	.	TRBD1	TRBJ2-7	CATSAGPMDRSSYEQYF	TGTGCCACCAGCGCAGGACCGATGGACAGGAGCTCCTACGAGCAGTACTTC
TRBV6-5	few	.	TRBJ1-4	CASSYSTSTNEKLFF	TGTGCCAGCAGTTACTCGACAAGCACTAATGAAAAACTGTTTTTT
TRBV6-5	.	.	TRBJ2-7	CASAVSRGYEQYF	TGTGCCAGCGCAGTAAGCAGAGGCTACGAGCAGTACTTC
TRBV6-1	.	.	TRBJ1-2	CASSAAEVNGHTF	TGTGCCAGCAGTGCGGCCGAGGTTAATGGCCACACCTTC
TRBV19	.	.	TRBJ2-2	CATSERHPNTGELFF	TGTGCCACCTCAGAGAGGCACCCGAACACCGGGGAGCTGTTTTTT
TRBV5-1	few	.	TRBJ1-2	CASSPKRGGYGYTF	TGCGCCAGCAGCCCAAAGCGGGGGGGGTATGGCTACACCTTC
TRBV25-1	many	TRBD1	TRBJ2-7	CASSERQGNYEQYF	TGTGCCAGCAGTGAGCGACAGGGAAACTACGAGCAGTACTTC
TRBV5-1	few	.	TRBJ2-2	CASSLGTNTGELFF	TGCGCCAGCAGCTTGGGGACAAACACCGGGGAGCTGTTTTTT
TRBV28	.	.	TRBJ2-7	CASSLSDYEQYF	TGTGCCAGCAGTTTATCAGATTACGAGCAGTACTTC
TRBV6-5	.	TRBD1	TRBJ1-2	CASSNPTGLEGYTF	TGTGCCAGCAGTAATCCGACAGGGCTCGAGGGCTACACCTTC
TRBV2	.	TRBD1	TRBJ1-6	CASSEDPGTGVVLHF	TGTGCCAGCAGTGAAGATCCGGGGACAGGGGTAGTCCTCCACTTT
TRBV30	.	.	TRBJ2-2	CAWSRTAGELFF	TGTGCCTGGAGTCGGACAGCCGGGGAGCTGTTTTTT
TRBV7-6	once	TRBD2	TRBJ2-5	CASSLRTSGQETQYF	TGTGCCAGCAGCTTAAGGACTAGCGGACAAGAGACCCAGTACTTC
TRBV28	.	TRBD1	TRBJ1-6	CASTLSSSRTGGGSPLHF	TGTGCCAGCACTCTTTCATCAAGCCGGACAGGGGGGGGTTCACCCCTCCACTTT
TRBV28	.	TRBD1	TRBJ2-7	CASSLQGALREQYF	TGTGCCAGCAGTTTACAGGGGGCCTTGCGGGAGCAGTACTTC
TRBV2	once	TRBD1	TRBJ1-2	CASSLQGARGYTF	TGTGCCAGCAGTCTACAGGGGGCGCGTGGCTACACCTTC
TRBV28	.	.	TRBJ1-2	CASSSNRVGYTF	TGTGCCAGCAGTTCCAACAGGGTTGGCTACACCTTC
TRBV6-6	.	.	TRBJ2-7	CASSRTVGYEQYF	TGTGCCAGCAGTCGGACAGTAGGGTACGAGCAGTACTTC
TRBV4-1	.	.	TRBJ2-5	CASSQVGAQGETQYF	TGCGCCAGCAGCCAAGTGGGTGCTCAGGGGGAGACCCAGTACTTC
TRBV6-5	once	.	TRBJ2-7	CASRQYRESYEQYF	TGTGCCAGCAGACAATACAGGGAATCCTACGAGCAGTACTTC
TRBV7-7	few	TRBD1	TRBJ2-7	CASSLEPGQEYEQYF	TGTGCCAGCAGCTTAGAACCGGGACAGGAGTACGAGCAGTACTTC
TRBV9	.	TRBD1	TRBJ2-2	CASSYGQGSGELFF	TGTGCCAGCAGCTACGGACAGGGTAGCGGGGAGCTGTTTTTT
TRBV4-3	once	.	TRBJ1-2	CASSQERPGGYTF	TGCGCCAGCAGCCAAGAGCGTCCGGGGGGCTACACCTTC
TRBV2	.	.	TRBJ2-2	CASSASSAGELFF	TGTGCCAGCAGCGCTTCTAGCGCCGGGGAGCTGTTTTTT
TRBV7-3	.	.	TRBJ2-5	CASSLVGGTGETQYF	TGTGCCAGCAGCTTAGTTGGGGGGACGGGAGAGACCCAGTACTTC
TRBV7-9	.	.	TRBJ1-2	CASSLGAFYGYTF	TGTGCCAGCAGCTTAGGAGCATTCTATGGCTACACCTTC
TRBV11-3	.	TRBD1	TRBJ1-1	CASSPGTGGTEAFF	TGTGCCAGCAGCCCCGGGACAGGGGGCACTGAAGCTTTCTTT
TRBV6-5	once	TRBD1	TRBJ2-2	CASKRGPNTGELFF	TGTGCCAGCAAGAGGGGGCCTAACACCGGGGAGCTGTTTTTT
TRBV6-1	.	.	TRBJ1-2	CASKTLTGDYGYTF	TGTGCCAGCAAGACGTTGACGGGGGACTATGGCTACACCTTC
TRBV7-9	.	TRBD1	TRBJ1-5	CASSLGTGLNQPQHF	TGTGCCAGCAGCTTAGGGACAGGACTAAATCAGCCCCAGCATTTT
TRBV10-3	.	TRBD1	TRBJ1-6	CAISEGQASPLHF	TGTGCCATCAGTGAGGGACAGGCTTCACCCCTCCACTTT
TRBV27	.	.	TRBJ2-2	CASSFTANTGELFF	TGTGCCAGCAGTTTCACAGCGAACACCGGGGAGCTGTTTTTT
TRBV28	.	.	TRBJ1-5	CASSLLGAYSNQPQHF	TGTGCCAGCAGTTTATTGGGAGCTTATAGCAATCAGCCCCAGCATTTT
TRBV7-9	.	.	TRBJ1-1	CASSFPTDLKGAFF	TGTGCCAGCAGCTTTCCGACAGATCTGAAGGGCGCTTTCTTT
TRBV2	.	TRBD1	TRBJ2-1	CASKGTEDPNEQFF	TGTGCCAGCAAGGGGACAGAAGACCCCAATGAGCAGTTCTTC
TRBV27	.	TRBD1	TRBJ2-7	CASSSGGRPSYEQYF	TGTGCCAGCAGTTCAGGGGGACGGCCCTCCTACGAGCAGTACTTC
TRBV7-3	.	TRBD1	TRBJ1-2	CASSLKGQTDGYTF	TGTGCCAGCAGCTTAAAGGGACAGACGGATGGCTACACCTTC
TRBV6-4	.	TRBD1	TRBJ2-7	CASRGQGWEQYF	TGTGCCAGCAGGGGACAGGGGTGGGAGCAGTACTTC
TRBV10-2	.	TRBD1	TRBJ2-2	CASSAGQGGGELFF	TGCGCCAGCAGTGCCGGACAGGGCGGCGGGGAGCTGTTTTTT
TRBV4-1	.	TRBD1	TRBJ1-1	CASSLSSGTGGFIEAFF	TGCGCCAGCAGCCTTTCCTCTGGGACAGGGGGCTTCATTGAAGCTTTCTTT